The 7 T cell receptor beta chains below were found in one sample sequenced in a study of T cells in localized non-small cell lung cancer. The assay was immunoSEQ multiplex PCR, and TCRdb's table has in-frame clones only and misses some. The table records 15,000 to 20,000 clones, nearly 90% of them present only once. The sequenced sample was peripheral blood mononuclear cells, obtained before any cancer treatment. The receptor source for this set is a woman between 35 and 70 years old with stage III lung adenocarcinoma.

The V gene is TRBV7-5, the J gene TRBJ1-1; TRBD1 is the table's D call and was not checked against the DNA. TRBV7-5 is shown as a pseudogene. The CDR3 contains 15 residues. CDR3 DNA: TGTGTCAGAAGCTTAGCGGAAGGACAGAACACTGAAGCTTTCTTT. Translation: CVRSLAEGQNTEAFF.

CDR3 sequence (DNA): TGTGCCTGGAGCGGCGCAGATACGCAGTATTTT. This gives the protein CAWSGADTQYF. The V and J genes are TRBV30 and TRBJ2-3; no definite D call. This CDR3 is built from 11 residues. V was cut by 3 bases and J by 4 bases, with 5 bases left in between. Germline V gives CDR1 GTSNPN, CDR2 SVGIG (reference sequence).

This chain links TRBV11-2 with TRBJ2-5; TRBD1 matches 8 bases. The CDR3 consists of 14 residues. Germline V CDR1 and CDR2: SGHAT, FQNNGV. The junction had 7 bases not matched to a gene; V was cut back by 5 bases and J by 5 bases. CDR3 DNA: TGTGCCAGCAGCCTCAGGGGGCCTGGGGAGACCCAGTACTTC. Translated, it gives CASSLRGPGETQYF.

J is TRBJ1-2 and V is TRBV7-2; possibly TRBD1 for D (5 bases). Trimming stripped 5 bases from V and 8 bases from J, with 15 bases between. Germline-derived CDR1 and CDR2 are SGHTA and FQGNSA. This CDR3 contains 13 residues. The CDR3 DNA follows: TGTGCCAGCAGCCTCTCGGGGGGGTTGGGCTACACCTTC. Its protein is CASSLSGGLGYTF.

This clone was counted only a few times. The chain employs TRBV7-6 and TRBJ2-2, with D perhaps assigned TRBD1 or TRBD2 (5 bases each). Trimming left V 0 bases short and J 5 bases short, with 19 bases between. Germline CDR1 SGHVS, CDR2 FNYEAQ. CDR3 length: 18 amino acids. The CDR3 nucleotides read TGTGCCAGCAGCTTAGCCCTACCGGGACCTACTTCGACCGGGGAGCTGTTTTTT. Its translation: CASSLALPGPTSTGELFF.

This chain links TRBV5-4 with TRBJ1-6; no definite D call. Germline assignment: CDR1 SGHNT and CDR2 YYREEE (reference sequence). Trimming removed 1 base at V and 4 bases at J, with 6 bases between. The CDR3 has 14 residues. The CDR3 nucleotides are TGTGCCAGCAGCTTGAAAGGGTATAATTCACCCCTCCACTTT. It yields the protein CASSLKGYNSPLHF.

V usage is TRBV2 and J usage is TRBJ2-2; 12 bases align to TRBD2. This CDR3 has 15 residues. Trimming cost V 4 bases and J 8 bases; bases outside gene matches: 5. CDR1 SNHLY and CDR2 FYNNEI come from the germline V gene. The DNA of the CDR3 is TGTGCCAGCAGTGGACTAGCGGGAGAGTCAGGGGAGCTGTTTTTT. Translating gives CASSGLAGESGELFF.